The 3 T cell receptor beta chains reported below all come from one sample, sequenced in a study of brain T cells in children with intractable seizures. Sequencing was performed with immunoSEQ multiplex PCR; in TCRdb, only in-frame clones are kept and a portion is missing. The data contain approximately 60,000 clones, roughly 95% of them singletons. Here the sequenced sample was peripheral blood, taken at surgery. The source of these receptors is a boy younger than two with focal cortical dysplasia and intractable seizures.

The V call is TRBV2, the J call TRBJ2-3; 7 nucleotides agree with TRBD1. This CDR3 has 16 amino acids. CDR1 and CDR2 from the germline V gene are SNHLY and FYNNEI. V shed 4 bases and J 0 bases; nucleotides not matched to a gene: 7. For the CDR3, the DNA is TGTGCCAGCAGTGTCGCCGGGACAGATAGCACAGATACGCAGTATTTT. This encodes CASSVAGTDSTDTQYF. Complete variable domain (other parts from reference TRBV2 and TRBJ2-3): EPEVTQTPSHQVTQMGQEVILRCVPISNHLYFYWYRQILGQKVEFLVSFYNNEISEKSEIFDDQFSVERPDGSNFTLKIRSTKLEDSAMYFCASSVAGTDSTDTQYFGPGTRLTVL.

This sequence joins TRBV4-1 and TRBJ1-5; tentative D call: TRBD1 (6 bases). V lost 4 bases and J 3 bases, leaving 10 bases between the germline ends. The CDR3 runs 14 residues. Germline V lookup: CDR1 MGHRA, CDR2 YSYEKL. CDR3 sequence: CASSPAGDNQPQHF. CDR3 nucleotide sequence: TGCGCCAGCAGCCCGGCAGGGGACAATCAGCCCCAGCATTTT.

The count of this clone is one. The chain employs TRBV13 and TRBJ2-1, with 9 bases aligning to TRBD2. CDR1 is PRHDT, CDR2 FYEKMQ, per germline (reference sequence). The ends lost 0 bases at V and 13 bases at J; junction bases unmatched: 1. The CDR3 is made up of 12 amino acids. The CDR3 sequence is CASSLGSGRQFF. The CDR3 coding sequence is TGTGCCAGCAGCTTAGGTAGCGGGAGACAGTTCTTC.